The 30 T cell receptor beta chains in this list originate from one sample, sequenced in a study of blood T cells in healthy people across ages. Using a J-beta primer mix together with a sample-barcoded 5' primer, a second PCR was run for roughly 7 to 12 cycles. MiXCR was run by TCRdb on the 5' RACE reads, yielding one entry per CDR3 protein. The sample yields some 1.8 million distinct CDR3 sequences, around 40% seen once. Input material: blood. The receptors derive from a human donor in good health.

This clonotype has only a few counts. The genes are TRBV27 and TRBJ2-1; TRBD1 or TRBD2 may be the D gene (5 bases each). Germline values: CDR1 MNHEY, CDR2 SMNVEV (reference sequence). Trimming took off 10 bases at V and 0 bases at J, with 13 bases between the two ends. The length of the CDR3 is 14 residues. CDR3 DNA: TGTGCCACCTCTTTGAGGGGCTCCTACAATGAGCAGTTCTTC. Protein: CATSLRGSYNEQFF.

Turning to this clonotype: An end of the junction differs from the germline gene, which may be a read error. The chain uses TRBV11-2 and TRBJ1-2, with a possible D match to TRBD1 (6 bases). The CDR3 loop spans 16 amino acids. Germline V CDR1 and CDR2: SGHAT, FQNNGV. CDR3 nucleotide sequence: TGTGCCAGCAGCCGAGTTCTTGGGCAGGGGATAGATGGCTATACCTTC. It encodes CASSRVLGQGIDGYTF.

As concerns this clonotype: One end of the junction is discordant with germline, which a read error may explain. The gene calls are TRBV28 and TRBJ1-6; tentative D call: TRBD1 (5 bases). CDR3 length equals 15 residues. The germline gives CDR1 MDHEN, CDR2 SYDVKM. The CDR3 loop reads CASTPGTPTNSPLHF. CDR3 nucleotide sequence: TGTGCCAGCACCCCCGGGACCCCCACTAATTCGCCCCTCCACTTT.

The chain employs TRBV24-1 and TRBJ1-4, with 9 bases identical to TRBD1. The germline gives CDR1 KGHDR, CDR2 SFDVKD. V shed 2 bases, J shed 5 bases, and the junction held 2 bases outside the gene matches. This CDR3 spans 15 amino acids. The CDR3 DNA reads as TGTGCCACCAGTGATTCCGGGACAGGGAATGAAAAACTGTTTTTT. Translating it yields CATSDSGTGNEKLFF.

This clonotype showed up many times. V and J are TRBV7-7 and TRBJ2-5; D gene unclear. Germline loops: CDR1 SSHAT, CDR2 FNYEAQ (reference sequence). The CDR3 has 13 amino acids. Deletions cut 6 bases from V and 2 bases from J, with 10 bases between. CDR3 sequence (DNA): TGTGCCAGCAGTCGAAGTCTTCAAGAGACCCAGTACTTC. It specifies CASSRSLQETQYF.

The gene calls are TRBV28 and TRBJ1-2; 8 positions agree with TRBD1. The V segment lost 3 bases and the J segment 7 bases; nucleotides outside the gene matches: 7. The V gene's germline CDR1 is MDHEN and CDR2 SYDVKM. The CDR3 contains 14 residues. CDR3 in amino acids: CASSLTGVVVGYTF. Written as DNA, the CDR3 is TGTGCCAGCAGTTTGACAGGGGTAGTGGTTGGCTACACCTTC.

Ten or more counts support this clonotype. J is TRBJ2-1 and V is TRBV20-1; D ambiguous. Germline V gene sequence: CDR1 DFQATT, CDR2 SNEGSKA (reference sequence). V was clipped by 8 bases and J by 1 base, with 18 bases between them. The length of the CDR3 is 15 residues. For the CDR3, the DNA is TGCAGTACGAACCGCCGGCAGCAGTCCTACAATGAGCAGTTCTTC. Its translation: CSTNRRQQSYNEQFF.

This clonotype was seen ten or more times. V gene TRBV10-3 combines with J gene TRBJ2-1; 11 nucleotides align to TRBD2. Trimming cost V 6 bases and J 8 bases; bases outside gene matches: 6. The CDR3 runs 14 residues. Germline V gene data show CDR1 as ENHRY and CDR2 as SYGVKD. The CDR3 DNA reads as TGTGCCATCAGCGCTAGCGGGGGGTATGATGAGCAGTTCTTC. This codes for CAISASGGYDEQFF.

The table lists this clonotype with a few counts. The CDR3 loop is CASSLRTSPDTQYF. The CDR3 DNA reads as TGTGCCAGCAGCTTACGGACTAGCCCGGATACGCAGTATTTT. The V call is TRBV7-4, the J call TRBJ2-3; 8 nucleotides align to TRBD2. The germline CDR1 and CDR2 sequences are SGHVT and SQSDAQ. The CDR3 is made up of 14 amino acids. V lost 2 bases to trimming and J lost 6 bases; unmatched junction nucleotides: 4.

The rearrangement joins TRBV29-1 to TRBJ2-5; TRBD1 agrees at 9 bases. Near its end, the DNA agrees better with TRBJ2-7, so the J call may be wrong. CDR3 length: 14 amino acids. Germline V lookup: CDR1 SQVTM, CDR2 ANQGSEA. The CDR3 nucleotides are TGCAGCGTTGGCCCGAACAGGGGGCTCTACGAGCAGTACTTC. It encodes CSVGPNRGLYEQYF.

The chain links TRBV6-2 or TRBV6-3 to TRBJ2-2; possible D gene TRBD1, 6 bases. CDR3 length: 16 residues. The V gene lost 6 bases and the J gene lost 11 bases, with 25 bases spanning the gap. Germline assignment: CDR1 MNHEY and CDR2 SVGEGT. Written as DNA, the CDR3 is TGTGCCAGCAGCAACGGACAGAGAGTAACACCGGGCGAGCTGTTTTTT. This translates into CASSNGQRVTPGELFF.

This CDR3 is CSAYLHTDTQYF. CDR3 DNA: TGCAGTGCTTACCTACACACAGATACGCAGTATTTT. The chain has TRBV20-1 and TRBJ2-3; D is unclear. This CDR3 comprises 12 residues. The ends were cut back, 5 bases at V and 2 bases at J, with 8 bases in the middle. Germline V CDR1 and CDR2: DFQATT, SNEGSKA (reference sequence).

This clonotype appeared once. The DNA for the CDR3 is TGTGCCATCAGGATGGGGGGGACTAGAGGGAACACTGAAGCTTTCTTT. It encodes CAIRMGGTRGNTEAFF. The rearrangement joins TRBV10-3 to TRBJ1-1; a weak D match, TRBD1 (5 bases). The V gene lost 6 bases and the J gene lost 1 base, with 18 bases spanning the gap. CDR3 length: 16 residues. Germline CDR1 and CDR2: ENHRY and SYGVKD.

The chain combines TRBV28 with TRBJ1-1, with D tentatively TRBD1 (6 bases). Trimming stripped 3 bases from V and 6 bases from J, with 20 bases between. The V gene's germline CDR1 is MDHEN and CDR2 SYDVKM. The CDR3 totals 16 residues. The CDR3 loop reads CASSFPRGGFGSEAFF. Written as DNA, the CDR3 is TGTGCCAGCAGTTTCCCGAGGGGGGGCTTTGGGTCTGAAGCTTTCTTT.

In its sample, this clonotype was seen a few times. The rearrangement uses TRBV27 and TRBJ1-4, with a tentative D call TRBD1 (5 bases). The V gene lost 5 bases and the J gene lost 10 bases, with 20 bases spanning the gap. The CDR3 has 15 amino acids. Germline values: CDR1 MNHEY, CDR2 SMNVEV (reference sequence). The CDR3 bases are TGTGCCAGCAGTGCGCCTTGGTCCCGCGGGGGAAAACTGTTTTTT. This sequence encodes CASSAPWSRGGKLFF.

The V gene is TRBV29-1, the J gene TRBJ1-2; tentatively, D is TRBD1 (6 bases). V shed 3 bases and J shed 10 bases, with 15 bases lying between them. Germline V gives CDR1 SQVTM, CDR2 ANQGSEA. The CDR3 is 12 amino acids. The DNA for the CDR3 is TGCAGCGTTGATGTGGGGGGCAATGACTACACCTTC. Residues: CSVDVGGNDYTF. Using reference TRBV29-1 and TRBJ1-2 for the parts outside the CDR3, the full variable domain is SAVISQKPSRDICQRGTSLTIQCQVDSQVTMMFWYRQQPGQSLTLIATANQGSEATYESGFVIDKFPISRPNLTFSTLTVSNMSPEDSSIYLCSVDVGGNDYTFGSGTRLTVV.

V usage is TRBV4-3 and J usage is TRBJ2-5; D is unclear. The V gene lost 1 base and the J gene lost 1 base, with 10 bases spanning the gap. The germline V gene encodes CDR1 LGHNA and CDR2 YSLEER. The CDR3 length is 15 residues. This chain's CDR3 is CASSQAVWVQETQYF. CDR3 coding DNA: TGCGCCAGCAGCCAAGCGGTGTGGGTCCAAGAGACCCAGTACTTC.

This clonotype was found many times. This chain uses TRBV29-1 with TRBJ2-3, with D perhaps matching TRBD1 (6 bases). The CDR3 runs 15 residues. Trimming took off 0 bases at V and 1 base at J, with 11 bases between the two ends. Germline-derived CDR1 and CDR2 are SQVTM and ANQGSEA. The CDR3 DNA sequence: TGCAGCGTTGAAGATAGGGGGATCCGCACAGATACGCAGTATTTT. It specifies CSVEDRGIRTDTQYF.

The V gene is TRBV20-1, the J gene TRBJ2-5, with a possible D match to TRBD2 (6 bases). There are 12 residues in the CDR3. The V gene's germline CDR1 is DFQATT and CDR2 SNEGSKA (reference sequence). Trimming removed 1 base at V and 5 bases at J, with 8 bases between. CDR3 in DNA: TGCAGTGCTAGAGCGGGGGATGAGACCCAGTACTTC. Its translation is CSARAGDETQYF.

This clonotype was seen once. The J gene is TRBJ2-2, the V gene TRBV20-1; 9 nucleotides line up with TRBD1. The germline V gene encodes CDR1 DFQATT and CDR2 SNEGSKA (reference sequence). There are 15 residues in the CDR3. V was pared by 5 bases and J by 2 bases, with 6 bases of the junction left unmatched. The CDR3 DNA reads as TGCAGTGCTCCGACAGGGGGAGCAAACACCGGGGAGCTGTTTTTT. This codes for CSAPTGGANTGELFF.

Many counts were recorded for this clonotype. The chain has TRBV7-9 and TRBJ2-7; 7 bases map to TRBD1. There are 15 residues in the CDR3. The junction had 6 bases not matched to a gene; V was cut back by 4 bases and J by 0 bases. Per the germline V gene, CDR1 is SEHNR and CDR2 is FQNEAQ (reference sequence). CDR3 loop: CASSSTTGTSYEQYF. The CDR3 nucleotides are TGTGCCAGCAGCTCGACGACAGGGACCTCCTACGAGCAGTACTTC. Full variable domain (missing parts from reference TRBV7-9 and TRBJ2-7): DTGVSQNPRHKITKRGQNVTFRCDPISEHNRLYWYRQTLGQGPEFLTYFQNEAQLEKSRLLSDRFSAERPKGSFSTLEIQRTEQGDSAMYLCASSSTTGTSYEQYFGPGTRLTVT.

The sample holds a few counts of this clonotype. The gene calls are TRBV12-3 or TRBV12-4 and TRBJ2-7; 7 nucleotides match TRBD2. CDR3 length equals 15 residues. V gave up 3 bases and J gave up 2 bases; unmatched junction bases: 7. CDR3 DNA sequence: TGTGCCAGCAGTTTTGGGGCGGGGGTAACCTACGAGCAGTACTTC. Protein: CASSFGAGVTYEQYF.

In this sample, this clonotype turned up a few times. This chain joins TRBV9 and TRBJ2-6; no firm D call. The CDR3 has 18 residues. Germline V CDR1 and CDR2: SGDLS, YYNGEE. V dropped 4 bases and J dropped 0 bases, with 17 bases sitting between them. This chain's CDR3 is CASSFSGDPYSGANVLTF. The CDR3 DNA is TGTGCCAGCAGCTTCTCAGGAGACCCGTACTCTGGGGCCAACGTCCTGACTTTC.

This clonotype was detected many times. The chain recombines TRBV6-4 with TRBJ2-1; 9 bases line up with TRBD1. The germline V gene encodes CDR1 MRHNA and CDR2 SNTAGT. J was trimmed by 6 bases and V by 0 bases; bases with no gene match: 0. The CDR3 contains 14 residues. The CDR3 DNA reads as TGTGCCAGCAGTGACTCGACAGGGGGCAATGAGCAGTTCTTC. Its translation is CASSDSTGGNEQFF.

This clonotype has a handful of counts. The V gene is TRBV6-5, the J gene TRBJ1-2; TRBD1 aligns across 8 bases. This CDR3 spans 16 amino acids. The V and J ends lost 2 bases and 4 bases, in that order; junction bases with no gene match: 9. Germline V lookup: CDR1 MNHEY, CDR2 SVGAGI. The CDR3 is CASSYPLAGGTYGYTF. The CDR3 DNA reads TGTGCCAGCAGTTACCCCTTGGCAGGGGGCACCTATGGCTACACCTTC.

Only a few counts were recorded for this clonotype. The V gene is TRBV2, the J gene TRBJ1-5; the D gene is possibly TRBD1 (5 bases). The germline gives CDR1 SNHLY, CDR2 FYNNEI. Trimming pared 2 bases from V and 6 bases from J, leaving 11 bases between. The CDR3 spans 14 residues. This CDR3 reads CASSELLGGQPQHF. The DNA for the CDR3 is TGTGCCAGCAGTGAACTCTTGGGGGGTCAGCCCCAGCATTTT.

V is TRBV9 and J is TRBJ2-5, with D possibly being TRBD1 or TRBD2 (5 bases each). Trimming pared 0 bases from V and 2 bases from J, leaving 14 bases between. Germline loops: CDR1 SGDLS, CDR2 YYNGEE. The CDR3 covers 16 residues. The CDR3 loop reads CASSVEGTTLQETQYF. The CDR3 region has the DNA TGTGCCAGCAGCGTAGAAGGGACCACTCTTCAAGAGACCCAGTACTTC.

This clonotype was counted only a few times. The chain is built from TRBV4-3 and TRBJ1-2, with 9 bases matching TRBD1. The CDR3 sequence is 17 residues long. Germline V lookup: CDR1 LGHNA, CDR2 YSLEER. Unmatched junction bases numbered 5, after V lost 0 bases and J lost 0 bases. For the CDR3, the DNA is TGCGCCAGCAGCCAAGATTTGGGGACAGGGACTAACTATGGCTACACCTTC. Translated: CASSQDLGTGTNYGYTF.

This clonotype was picked up a small number of times. J is TRBJ2-4 and V is TRBV7-8, with 9 bases that match TRBD2. Germline loops: CDR1 SGHVS, CDR2 FQNEAQ. The ends lost 2 bases at V and 1 base at J; junction bases unmatched: 9. The length of the CDR3 is 18 residues. The CDR3 DNA is TGTGCCAGCAGCTTAAAGGTCGCGGGGGGGCTTGCCAAAAACATTCAGTACTTC. It encodes CASSLKVAGGLAKNIQYF.

This sequence joins TRBV29-1 and TRBJ2-1; no clear D. CDR3 length: 13 amino acids. Trimming removed 5 bases from V and 2 bases from J, with 10 bases in between. In germline, CDR1 is SQVTM, CDR2 ANQGSEA. The CDR3 DNA is TGCAGCGTTTTCAGGCCTACCTACAATGAGCAGTTCTTC. This gives the protein CSVFRPTYNEQFF.